The 21 T cell receptor beta chains below come from one sample, sequenced in a study of blood T cell repertoires in COVID-19. Assay: immunoSEQ multiplex PCR; the TCRdb copy retains only in-frame clones and omits some. The table has hundreds of thousands of clones, approximately 88% seen once. The sequenced sample consisted of peripheral blood. These receptors all come from a man aged 55 to 70 who had recovered from COVID-19.

The CDR3 nucleotides are TGCAGTGCCGACAGGGGGCTTTCCCTCCACTTT. Its protein product is CSADRGLSLHF. The rearrangement joins TRBV20-1 to TRBJ1-6; TRBD1 matches at 10 bases. The CDR3 extends over 11 amino acids. Per germline, CDR1 DFQATT and CDR2 SNEGSKA (reference sequence). Germline trimming cut 6 bases from V and 14 bases from J; bases unmatched to any gene: 4.

The chain employs TRBV24-1 and TRBJ1-2, with D unresolved. The CDR3 is made up of 13 amino acids. Germline V gene lookup returns CDR1 KGHDR and CDR2 SFDVKD. V was trimmed by 3 bases and J by 8 bases, leaving 12 bases between them. The CDR3 reads CATSDRSGVGYTF. The CDR3 bases are TGTGCCACCAGTGATCGCTCCGGGGTAGGCTACACCTTC.

This sequence joins TRBV25-1 and TRBJ2-1; 8 bases map to TRBD1. The CDR3 spans 14 residues. Germline assignment: CDR1 MGHDK and CDR2 SYGVNS. The J segment lost 8 bases and the V segment lost 3 bases, leaving 6 bases of the junction unmatched. CDR3 nucleotides: TGTGCCAGCAGTGACCCGGGACAGGTCTATGAGCAGTTCTTC. Translating gives CASSDPGQVYEQFF.

CDR3: CASSGTGFGYTF. In DNA form, the CDR3 reads TGTGCCAGCAGTGGGACAGGGTTTGGCTACACCTTC. The V gene is TRBV2, the J gene TRBJ1-2; 8 nucleotides match TRBD1. Germline V gene lookup returns CDR1 SNHLY and CDR2 FYNNEI. The CDR3 consists of 12 residues. The junction had 2 bases not matched to a gene; V was cut back by 4 bases and J by 7 bases.

The V call is TRBV7-8, the J call TRBJ2-7; 12 bases are shared with TRBD1. The germline gives CDR1 SGHVS, CDR2 FQNEAQ. With V trimmed by 6 bases and J by 6 bases, 12 bases remained unmatched. The CDR3 consists of 16 residues. The CDR3: CASSLRGGQGAFEQYF. The CDR3 DNA sequence: TGTGCCAGCAGTCTTAGAGGGGGACAGGGGGCGTTCGAGCAGTACTTC.

V and J are TRBV4-3 and TRBJ2-5, with 10 bases that match TRBD1. This CDR3 has 14 residues. Trimming at V came to 3 bases and at J to 5 bases, leaving 3 bases not matched to a gene. Germline CDR1 LGHNA, CDR2 YSLEER. CDR3 sequence: CASSHDRGRETQYF. The CDR3, as DNA: TGCGCCAGCAGCCACGACAGGGGGCGGGAGACCCAGTACTTC.

The CDR3 DNA reads TGTGCCAGTAGTTTGGGACAGGGGCAGGGCGTGAACACTGAAGCTTTCTTT. Its translation: CASSLGQGQGVNTEAFF. The V call is TRBV19, the J call TRBJ1-1; 10 bases fit TRBD1. This CDR3 comprises 17 residues. Trimming cost V 5 bases and J 0 bases; bases outside gene matches: 9. Germline CDR1 is LNHDA and CDR2 is SQIVND (reference sequence).

The chain carries TRBV21-1 and TRBJ2-7; the DNA was not compared with TRBD2, the D call given in the table. TRBV21-1 is noted as a pseudogene. The CDR3 is 9 amino acids. The CDR3 is CASPREQYF. The CDR3 bases are TGTGCCAGCCCCCGCGAGCAGTACTTC.

The V gene is TRBV5-1, the J gene TRBJ1-5; D gene unclear. This CDR3 has 14 amino acids. The V end lost 4 bases, the J end lost 3 bases, and 11 bases lay between the germline ends. Germline-derived CDR1 and CDR2 are SGHRS and YFSETQ. CDR3 protein: CASSTGEINQPQHF. CDR3 sequence (DNA): TGCGCCAGCAGCACCGGGGAGATCAATCAGCCCCAGCATTTT.

The CDR3 reads CASREGPGTDTQYF. The DNA of the CDR3 is TGTGCCAGCAGGGAGGGTCCCGGGACAGATACGCAGTATTTT. The gene calls are TRBV28 and TRBJ2-3, with D perhaps TRBD2 (6 bases). The V end was cut by 6 bases, the J end by 3 bases, with 13 bases between. CDR3 length equals 14 residues. CDR1 and CDR2 (germline): MDHEN, SYDVKM. The variable domain in full, completed from reference TRBV28 and TRBJ2-3, reads DVKVTQSSRYLVKRTGEKVFLECVQDMDHENMFWYRQDPGLGLRLIYFSYDVKMKEKGDIPEGYSVSREKKERFSLILESASTNQTSMYLCASREGPGTDTQYFGPGTRLTVL.

This clone occurred once. V gene TRBV9 combines with J gene TRBJ2-7, with 10 nucleotides matching TRBD2. V was pared by 4 bases and J by 2 bases, with 6 bases of the junction left unmatched. Germline V gene sequence: CDR1 SGDLS, CDR2 YYNGEE. The CDR3 has 15 amino acids. The CDR3 loop reads CASSLSGGAPYEQYF. CDR3 nucleotide sequence: TGTGCCAGCAGCTTAAGCGGGGGGGCCCCCTACGAGCAGTACTTC.

The chain is built from TRBV4-2 and TRBJ2-7; the match to TRBD1 covers 10 bases. The germline CDR1 and CDR2 sequences are LGHNA and YNFKEQ. This CDR3 contains 15 residues. V lost 4 bases, J lost 2 bases, and 5 bases stayed unmatched. The CDR3 DNA follows: TGTGCCAGCAGCCCGACCGGGACAGGGGCCTACGAGCAGTACTTC. It specifies CASSPTGTGAYEQYF.

This clone was picked up a small number of times. The chain employs TRBV7-3 and TRBJ2-3; D gene uncertain. The germline V gene has CDR1 SGHTA and CDR2 FQGTGA. V dropped 5 bases and J dropped 1 base, with 7 bases sitting between them. The CDR3 totals 13 residues. CDR3 bases: TGTGCCAGCAGCCGTCGGGGCACAGATACGCAGTATTTT. Protein: CASSRRGTDTQYF.

The chain links TRBV2 to TRBJ2-3; 10 bases map to TRBD2. The CDR3 consists of 18 residues. Germline assignment: CDR1 SNHLY and CDR2 FYNNEI. Trimming took 1 base from V and 7 from J; bases not matched to a gene: 14. The CDR3 sequence is CASSEERGGLNTRNTQYF. The CDR3 nucleotides are TGTGCCAGCAGTGAAGAGCGGGGGGGTCTCAACACACGGAATACGCAGTATTTT.

This chain joins TRBV2 and TRBJ1-5; 9 bases agree with TRBD1. The CDR3 has 14 amino acids. CDR1 is SNHLY and CDR2 is FYNNEI in the germline V gene. After removal of 8 bases from V and 3 bases from J, the junction contained 5 bases not matched to a gene. The CDR3 spells CASDGTGFNQPQHF. For the CDR3, the DNA is TGTGCCAGCGACGGGACAGGGTTCAATCAGCCCCAGCATTTT. The full variable domain, with the rest looked up from reference TRBV2 and TRBJ1-5, is EPEVTQTPSHQVTQMGQEVILRCVPISNHLYFYWYRQILGQKVEFLVSFYNNEISEKSEIFDDQFSVERPDGSNFTLKIRSTKLEDSAMYFCASDGTGFNQPQHFGDGTRLSIL.

The chain uses TRBV30 and TRBJ1-3, with no clear D. The CDR3 is 15 amino acids. Germline CDR1 and CDR2: GTSNPN and SVGIG (reference sequence). The V gene lost 5 bases and the J gene lost 1 base, with 15 bases spanning the gap. The CDR3 sequence is CAWGQVGRSGNTIYF. The CDR3 DNA is TGTGCCTGGGGGCAGGTTGGTAGATCTGGAAACACCATATATTTT.

This sequence joins TRBV5-6 and TRBJ2-1; 9 nucleotides line up with TRBD1. The germline CDR1 and CDR2 sequences are SGHDT and YYEEEE. CDR3 size: 16 residues. J was trimmed by 7 bases and V by 1 base; bases with no gene match: 9. CDR3 sequence (DNA): TGTGCCAGCAGCTTGAAGGGACAGGGAATAGGGAATGAGCAGTTCTTC. Amino acids: CASSLKGQGIGNEQFF. The whole variable domain, filled in from reference TRBV5-6 and TRBJ2-1, reads DAGVTQSPTHLIKTRGQQVTLRCSPKSGHDTVSWYQQALGQGPQFIFQYYEEEERQRGNFPDRFSGHQFPNYSSELNVNALLLGDSALYLCASSLKGQGIGNEQFFGPGTRLTVL.

The rearrangement uses TRBV7-3 and TRBJ2-3, with 9 bases identical to TRBD2. J gave up 6 bases and V 5 bases, and 9 bases lay outside the gene matches. Germline CDR1 and CDR2: SGHTA and FQGTGA. The length of the CDR3 is 15 residues. The CDR3 nucleotides read TGTGCCAGCAGCCCAGGCGCGGGGGGGCCCGATACGCAGTATTTT. It encodes CASSPGAGGPDTQYF.

V is TRBV5-4 and J is TRBJ1-4; D gene uncertain. Looked up from germline, CDR1 is SGHNT and CDR2 is YYREEE (reference sequence). Trimming shortened V by 1 base and J by 0 bases, and 4 bases separated the two germline ends. This CDR3 has 14 residues. The CDR3 DNA reads TGTGCCAGCAGCTTGTCTACAACTAATGAAAAACTGTTTTTT. Its protein product is CASSLSTTNEKLFF.

This chain joins TRBV5-1 and TRBJ2-2; perhaps TRBD1 as D (6 bases). V dropped 7 bases and J dropped 4 bases, with 17 bases sitting between them. From germline, CDR1 is SGHRS and CDR2 YFSETQ. This CDR3 contains 15 residues. The CDR3 region is CASSTRDTSTGELFF. The CDR3 DNA reads as TGCGCCAGCTCGACCCGGGACACCAGCACCGGGGAGCTGTTTTTT.

This clone came up once. The rearrangement uses TRBV28 and TRBJ2-7, with 7 bases identical to TRBD1. Germline V gene lookup returns CDR1 MDHEN and CDR2 SYDVKM. With V trimmed by 8 bases and J by 3 bases, 10 bases remained unmatched. This CDR3 comprises 14 residues. In DNA form, the CDR3 reads TGTGCCAGCTTTGCCCCGGGACAGCTCTACGAGCAGTACTTC. Protein sequence: CASFAPGQLYEQYF.